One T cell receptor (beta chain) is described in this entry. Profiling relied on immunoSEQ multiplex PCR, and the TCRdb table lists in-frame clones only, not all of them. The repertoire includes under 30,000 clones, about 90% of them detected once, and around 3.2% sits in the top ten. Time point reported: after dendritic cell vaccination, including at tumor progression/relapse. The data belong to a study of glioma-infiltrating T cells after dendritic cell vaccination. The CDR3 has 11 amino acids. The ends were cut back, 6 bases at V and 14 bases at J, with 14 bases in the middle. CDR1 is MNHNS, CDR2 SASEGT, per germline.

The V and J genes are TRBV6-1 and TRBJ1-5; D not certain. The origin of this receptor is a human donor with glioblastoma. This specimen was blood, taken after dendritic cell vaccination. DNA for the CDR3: TGTGCCAGCAGCGCTGCTGGGCACGAGCATTTT. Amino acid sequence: CASSAAGHEHF.